This section outlines one TCR beta chain sequence together with its context. The antigen remains unidentified. The CDR3 is 16 residues long. Germline V CDR1 and CDR2: SEHNR, FQNEAQ (reference sequence). V shed 2 bases, J shed 7 bases, and the junction held 13 bases outside the gene matches. The record originates from a study of somatic mutations in cytotoxic T cells in rheumatoid arthritis. General study findings and limits: In rheumatoid arthritis patients, unlike healthy controls, CD8+ clonality rose with age. The top CD8+ clone topped 20% of CD8+ cells in about an eighth of the roughly 65 patients.

Positive selection using magnetic beads isolated the CD4+ and CD8+ cells (purity was checked by flow cytometry). Here immunoSEQ multiplex PCR was the method, and the copy in TCRdb shows in-frame clones only, minus some. The sample includes 3,500 to 5,000 clones, roughly nine tenths of them seen just once. This receptor was identified in an older woman with rheumatoid arthritis. This chain links TRBV7-9 with TRBJ1-2; 7 bases line up with TRBD1. The sequenced sample consisted of CD8+ T cells sorted from blood. CDR3 in DNA: TGTGCCAGCAGCTTACGTTTACAGGAGGGGGCGCTTGGCTACACCTTC. Translated, it gives CASSLRLQEGALGYTF.